This TCR beta chain was identified in a study of Tregs in tolerant kidney transplant recipients (dated by TCRdb to about 2019). A note on the overall study: Related donors were used in the transplants with nonmyeloablative bone marrow transplantation, and mixed chimerism was transient in the human trials. The study applied TCRbeta sequencing to find donor-specific regulatory T cells before combined kidney and bone marrow transplantation and then followed those same cells after transplant. What the research found in general, with its limitations: Because the PCR primers were changed over time for some patients, nucleotide-level comparison could not be performed across the samples from those patients. Donor-specific Treg expansion was found to exceed global Treg expansion in tolerant patients, suggesting antigen-driven rather than nonspecific expansion. The most biologically relevant and donor-specific TCRbeta repertoire appeared to be identified by expanding Tregs with activated donor B cells. The study was constrained by small patient numbers, and validation of the findings is required in larger populations and under other immunosuppression protocols. Biological reproducibility was not examined directly, but technical replication error appeared to be minimal.

Taken from the germline V gene (reference sequence), the CDR1 and CDR2 loops are SGHKS and YYEKEE. Including the terminal cysteine and phenylalanine, the CDR3 comprises 15 residues. Only CDR3 DNA remains: 45 bases, in frame from the first base. From V the trimming removes 0 bases and from J it removes 2 bases, while the gene matches leave 2 bases of the junction unaccounted for. A remark on this clone: Its antigen is not yet known. No much larger clone is present one base from it, and per-base qualities are unavailable.

For TCRbeta CDR3 sequencing, genomic DNA from the sorted cells was extracted using the QIAGEN DNeasy Blood and Tissue Kit. High-throughput TCRbeta CDR3 sequencing, including PCR amplification with bias correction and internal controls, was performed commercially through immunoSEQ. The source study handled its data this way. Unique productive TCRbeta sequences were defined by CDR3 nucleotide sequence where primers matched, and otherwise by CDR3 amino acid sequence together with Vbeta and Jbeta genes. To correct sorting error, sequences shared between sorted populations at a frequency ratio of 2:1 or less were removed; the rest were assigned to the higher population. Donor-reactive sequences were defined as at least 5-fold expanded in CFSE-low cells versus unstimulated cells, with frequency of at least 0.01% in CFSE-low cells. Jensen-Shannon divergence calculated on the top 100 TCRbeta sequences ranked by frequency was used to measure repertoire divergence. For samples with multiple sequencing runs, sorting error was corrected separately for each run before the runs were pooled. In TCRdb, the immuneACCESS table is reduced to in-frame sequences with V and J assigned. These tables do not hold every clone; where another copy was compared, an unresolved V gene accounts for under half, and the others remain unexplained. The V and J calls and clone size are taken from that table; D and trimming were inferred from the DNA. The sample table holds tens of thousands of clones, of which roughly 98% were seen once. Clones ranked in the top ten supply around 0.34% of the sample.

The time point label, as the study defines it: blood sample drawn before combined kidney and bone marrow transplant. Unstimulated Tregs (CD4+CD25+CD127-), CD4+ non-Tregs (CD4+CD25-), CD4 and CD8 cells were FACS-sorted from thawed PBMCs. Prior to Treg sorting, thawed PBMCs were rested overnight at 37 degrees C with around 210 IU/ml IL-2. Patients were 4 combined kidney and bone marrow transplant recipients from the ITN036ST trial, and only these trial subjects had samples available. Healthy control blood was separated into PBMCs by Ficoll density gradient and cryopreserved, and patient PBMCs were collected both before and after transplant.

The input for sequencing was Tregs from blood, taken before the transplant. The chain links TRBV5-5 with TRBJ1-2; a stretch of 9 junction bases matches TRBD1. The TCR was taken from a human donor who received a combined kidney and bone marrow transplant. The CDR3 reads as follows: CASSLAGTGNYGYTF. The DNA reads TGTGCCAGCAGCTTGGCCGGGACAGGGAACTATGGCTACACCTTC.